The 8 T cell receptor beta chains given below trace back to one sample, sequenced in a study of T cells in localized non-small cell lung cancer. Clones were read by immunoSEQ multiplex PCR, and TCRdb kept only the in-frame ones, dropping some. The top ten hold 20% to 25% of the sample, which has 11,000 or so clones, about 85% seen once. The starting material was peripheral blood, obtained before any cancer treatment. All receptors derive from a male donor aged 60 or older with stage I lung adenocarcinoma.

V usage is TRBV18 and J usage is TRBJ2-5; D is perhaps TRBD1 (5 bases). The CDR3 loop spans 14 amino acids. CDR1 and CDR2 (germline): KGHSH, LQKENI. V was pared by 2 bases and J by 3 bases, with 10 bases between. The CDR3 sequence is CASSPWQGEETQYF. As DNA, the CDR3 is TGTGCCAGCTCACCATGGCAGGGTGAAGAGACCCAGTACTTC.

The chain employs TRBV7-2 and TRBJ1-3, with D maybe TRBD1 (5 bases). V lost 3 bases, J lost 0 bases, and 12 bases lay in between. There are 16 residues in the CDR3. The germline V gene encodes CDR1 SGHTA and CDR2 FQGNSA. CDR3 DNA: TGTGCCAGCAGCTTGGGGCCTATCTCCTCTGGAAACACCATATATTTT. It encodes CASSLGPISSGNTIYF. The whole variable domain, filled in from reference TRBV7-2 and TRBJ1-3, reads GAGVSQSPSNKVTEKGKDVELRCDPISGHTALYWYRQSLGQGLEFLIYFQGNSAPDKSGLPSDRFSAERTGGSVSTLTIQRTQQEDSAVYLCASSLGPISSGNTIYFGEGSWLTVV.

The genes are TRBV9 and TRBJ1-2; a possible D gene is TRBD1 (5 bases). Germline V gene lookup returns CDR1 SGDLS and CDR2 YYNGEE. Trimming removed 3 bases from V and 8 bases from J, with 17 bases in between. The CDR3 sequence is 14 residues long. The CDR3, as DNA: TGTGCCAGCAGCGAGCCGGCCGCAGGGACCGGCTACACCTTC. Translated, it gives CASSEPAAGTGYTF.

The chain uses TRBV5-4 and TRBJ2-1; D remains ambiguous. The germline CDR1 and CDR2 sequences are SGHNT and YYREEE (reference sequence). The V and J ends lost 2 bases and 2 bases respectively, with 5 bases between them. This CDR3 has 13 residues. The CDR3 sequence: CASSLETYNEQFF. DNA of the CDR3: TGTGCCAGCAGCTTAGAGACCTACAATGAGCAGTTCTTC.

The chain is built from TRBV7-2 and TRBJ1-2; TRBD1 is a possible D gene (5 bases). Germline V CDR1 and CDR2: SGHTA, FQGNSA. V lost 3 bases, J lost 4 bases, and 12 bases lay in between. CDR3 length equals 14 residues. Here the CDR3 reads CASSFDSGRYGYTF. CDR3 sequence (DNA): TGTGCCAGCAGCTTCGACAGCGGCCGCTATGGCTACACCTTC.

The chain combines TRBV2 with TRBJ2-6; 7 bases fit TRBD2. CDR1 is SNHLY and CDR2 is FYNNEI in the germline V gene. The CDR3 is 17 amino acids. V lost 7 bases and J lost 0; bases outside the gene matches: 9. The CDR3 protein is CASKGGEGDSGANVLTF. The DNA for the CDR3 is TGTGCCAGCAAAGGCGGGGAGGGAGACTCTGGGGCCAACGTCCTGACTTTC.

A few counts support this clone. The V call is TRBV19, the J call TRBJ1-5; TRBD1 agrees at 8 bases. The CDR3 runs to 15 residues. J gave up 8 bases and V 4 bases, and 10 bases lay outside the gene matches. Germline lookup yields CDR1 LNHDA and CDR2 SQIVND (reference sequence). CDR3 protein: CASSNAWQGAEPQHF. The CDR3 DNA reads as TGTGCCAGTAGTAATGCATGGCAGGGGGCAGAGCCCCAGCATTTT.

The chain couples TRBV5-6 to TRBJ1-2; D uncertain. V was shortened by 3 bases and J by 2 bases, with 11 bases between the two germline ends. Germline loops: CDR1 SGHDT, CDR2 YYEEEE. The CDR3 runs 14 residues. CDR3 nucleotide sequence: TGTGCCAGCAGCTCCGGACGGATGAACTATGGCTACACCTTC. Amino acids: CASSSGRMNYGYTF.